This T cell receptor (beta chain) originates from a study of T cells after yellow fever vaccination. UMIs were added to TCR cDNA along with a universal primer site when it was made by 5'RACE template switching. MiXCR, run by TCRdb on the 5' RACE reads, gives a single entry per CDR3 protein. The sample has around 300,000 distinct CDR3 sequences; approximately 12% are singletons. The CDR3 has 13 residues. Trimming removed 5 bases from V and 8 bases from J; junction bases left unmatched: 4. Germline V CDR1 and CDR2: WSHSY, SAAADI. The sample was CD4+ T cells sorted from PBMCs, taken 45 days after the yellow fever booster vaccination. The rearrangement links TRBV10-2 to TRBJ1-4; TRBD1 aligns across 8 bases. The receptor comes from a man aged 30-40 years who received the YFV17D yellow fever vaccine. The CDR3 here is CASSFGTGEKLFF. DNA for the CDR3: TGCGCCAGCAGTTTTGGGACAGGCGAAAAACTGTTTTTT.